This T cell receptor (beta chain) comes out of a study of T cells in Graves' hyperthyroidism and ophthalmopathy (dated by TCRdb to about 2019). About the full investigation: Peripheral blood samples were taken at initial diagnosis, before any treatment was given. To identify distinguishing TCR V-J signatures, a discovery cohort of around 100 patients was used, comprising some 45 with Graves' ophthalmopathy and roughly 60 with stable Graves' hyperthyroidism. Prospective prediction of ophthalmopathy was tested in an independent validation cohort of some 20 hyperthyroidism patients and around 16 patients who later progressed to ophthalmopathy. The approximately 95 discovery patients were divided at random into training and test sets in a 7:3 ratio. The study also compared thyroid tissue and blood T-cell repertoires from about 6 Graves' hyperthyroidism patients. After blood sampling, hyperthyroidism patients were treated with methimazole at a starting dose of 30 mg daily, and ophthalmopathy patients were treated with high-dose intravenous methylprednisolone. The paper reports TCR Vbeta CDR3 sequencing of approximately 140 peripheral blood samples: fewer than 50 ophthalmopathy, about 75 hyperthyroidism and 17 progressor patients. On the study overall, not on this receptor specifically: In validation, progression to ophthalmopathy was predicted by the model with approximately 67% sensitivity and under 85% specificity, a median of about 6.4 months before onset. Ophthalmopathy was separated from stable hyperthyroidism by a 13 V-J signature model, with approximately 89% sensitivity and approximately 81% specificity obtained in cross-validation and 80%/75% obtained in testing. No statistical method was used to set the sample size in advance, and investigators knew the group allocation. Blood samples also contained most of the expanded thyroid clonotypes (frequency above 0.001), which suggests that blood repertoires may reflect thyroid immune responses.

Amplification of TCR beta CDR3 regions was carried out from RNA transcripts. The first round of RT-PCR for the TCR CDR3 was performed with the HTBI primer set and the Qiagen OneStep RT-PCR kit. A second multiplex PCR round built the libraries, followed by size selection and purification. Libraries were sequenced paired-end with 100 bp reads on an Illumina HiSeq2000. Concerning the study's data processing: SOAPnuke was used to process the raw data, removing reads that contained adapters or uncalled bases, had a mean Phred below 15, or lacked an exact match to the constant primer or identifier. COPE v1.2.5 was used to merge the high-quality paired reads, and each unique nucleotide sequence was defined as a clonotype. Clonotypes were aligned to IMGT TRBV, TRBD and TRBJ reference segments using MiTCR v1.1. Only V-J combinations with frequency above 0.0001, covering 98% to 99.2% of repertoires, were analysed. The TCS score was defined as the ratio of F50 (clonal expansion) to E x V (chaos), calculated using BLOSUM62-based TCRdist between CDR3 peptides within each V-J. Welch's t-statistics and random forest reduced just over 500 V-J features to about 12, which were used in a naive Bayes classifier (R e1071). Clones were called with MiXCR by TCRdb after fastp trimmed the public reads at Q25, and only in-frame beta chains were retained. One record per CDR3 amino acid sequence lists the most common genes and DNA. These V and J calls derive from TCRdb rather than the authors' analysis. The sample yields 350,000 to 450,000 distinct CDR3 sequences; approximately 15% were counted once. 9.5% to 12% of the sample goes to the ten largest clones.

The germline V gene supplies CDR1 KGHSH and CDR2 LQKENI. V is cut by 6 bases and J by 0 bases, and the space between the germline ends is 8 bases. The cysteine opens and the phenylalanine closes a CDR3 of 14 amino acids. The CDR3 DNA has 42 bases and is translated from base 1. Stable Graves' hyperthyroidism was defined as no progression to ophthalmopathy during 18 months of follow-up. Hyperthyroidism patients were newly diagnosed, with disease duration under 2 months, and aged 18 to 65 years. Exclusion was applied to patients with uncontrolled infections, other autoimmune diseases, pregnancy or lactation. Diagnoses were based on clinical symptoms, serum thyroxine and TRAb, thyroid ultrasound and orbital computed tomography. PBMCs were isolated from 7.5 to 10 ml of fresh peripheral blood by Ficoll-Paque density gradient centrifugation. Total RNA was extracted with Trizol reagent, and quality was checked on an Agilent 2100 Bioanalyzer.

This clonotype has more than one count but fewer than ten. Its antigen specificity is not known. The input lacks base qualities; no much larger clone sits a single base away. This TCR was recovered from a woman aged 60-75 years with Graves' hyperthyroidism. The material sequenced was blood. The chain is assembled from TRBV18 and TRBJ1-4; there is no confident call for the D gene. CDR3 loop: CASSRISTNEKLFF. The DNA sequence follows: TGTGCCAGCTCGAGGATTTCAACTAATGAAAAACTGTTTTTT.